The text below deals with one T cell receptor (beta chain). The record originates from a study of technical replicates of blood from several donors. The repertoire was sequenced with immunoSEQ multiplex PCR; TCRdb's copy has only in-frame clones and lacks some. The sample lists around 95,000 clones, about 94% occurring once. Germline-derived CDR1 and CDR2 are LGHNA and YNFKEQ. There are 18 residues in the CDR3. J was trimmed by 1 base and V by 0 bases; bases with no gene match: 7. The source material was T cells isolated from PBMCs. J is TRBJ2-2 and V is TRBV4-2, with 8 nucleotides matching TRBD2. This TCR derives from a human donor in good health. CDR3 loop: CASSQDRASGWNTGELFF. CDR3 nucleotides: TGTGCCAGCAGCCAAGATAGAGCTAGCGGGTGGAACACCGGGGAGCTGTTTTTT.